The 15 T cell receptor beta chains below were found in one sample sequenced in a study of preoperative IRX-2 immunotherapy in early breast cancer. The data were produced by immunoSEQ multiplex PCR, yet TCRdb's version contains in-frame clones alone and is incomplete. The sample consists of 24,000 or so clones, about 95% of them appearing once. This sample's treatment: preoperative locoregional IRX-2 cytokine immunotherapy. Source: tumor tissue, taken after IRX-2 immunotherapy. The receptors come from a human donor with breast cancer.

The chain has TRBV28 and TRBJ1-5; 10 nucleotides line up with TRBD1. Germline assignment: CDR1 MDHEN and CDR2 SYDVKM. V lost 10 bases and J lost 2; bases outside the gene matches: 5. The CDR3 runs 14 residues. In DNA, the CDR3 is TGTGCCATCCCCGGGACAGGGGGCAATCAGCCCCAGCATTTT. Its translation is CAIPGTGGNQPQHF.

The CDR3 sequence is CASSIAPSGGPINEQFF. DNA for the CDR3: TGTGCCAGTAGTATCGCCCCTAGCGGGGGTCCAATCAATGAGCAGTTCTTC. The J gene is TRBJ2-1, the V gene TRBV19; 10 nucleotides match TRBD2. V was clipped by 3 bases and J by 6 bases; unmatched bases: 11. The length of the CDR3 is 17 residues. Germline CDR1 LNHDA, CDR2 SQIVND (reference sequence). The full variable domain, in which reference TRBV19 and TRBJ2-1 provide the parts outside the CDR3, is DGGITQSPKYLFRKEGQNVTLSCEQNLNHDAMYWYRQDPGQGLRLIYYSQIVNDFQKGDIAEGYSVSREKKESFPLTVTSAQKNPTAFYLCASSIAPSGGPINEQFFGPGTRLTVL.

This chain joins TRBV7-8 and TRBJ1-1; 7 bases fit TRBD1. Per germline, CDR1 SGHVS and CDR2 FQNEAQ. Trimming at V came to 5 bases and at J to 12 bases, leaving 12 bases not matched to a gene. The CDR3 has 13 amino acids. CDR3 protein: CASSQRGQPFTFF. The CDR3, as DNA: TGTGCCAGCAGCCAGAGGGGACAGCCTTTTACTTTCTTT.

The chain couples TRBV11-2 to TRBJ2-1; TRBD2 agrees at 7 bases. The germline CDR1 and CDR2 sequences are SGHAT and FQNNGV. Trimming removed 5 bases from V and 8 bases from J; junction bases left unmatched: 24. The CDR3 loop spans 19 amino acids. CDR3 amino acids: CASSPPGGRTMPFVDEQFF. CDR3 in DNA: TGTGCCAGCAGCCCCCCGGGGGGTAGGACGATGCCTTTCGTGGATGAGCAGTTCTTC. Filled out from reference TRBV11-2 and TRBJ2-1, the complete variable domain reads EAGVAQSPRYKIIEKRQSVAFWCNPISGHATLYWYQQILGQGPKLLIQFQNNGVVDDSQLPKDRFSAERLKGVDSTLKIQPAKLEDSAVYLCASSPPGGRTMPFVDEQFFGPGTRLTVL.

The chain joins TRBV27 to TRBJ1-1, with D possibly matching TRBD1 (6 bases). Germline V CDR1 and CDR2: MNHEY, SMNVEV (reference sequence). The CDR3 has 14 residues. V shed 3 bases and J shed 2 bases, with 10 bases lying between them. The CDR3 DNA follows: TGTGCCAGCAGTTTCCAGGGGATAAACACTGAAGCTTTCTTT. This encodes CASSFQGINTEAFF.

This clone was recorded only once. The chain recombines TRBV2 with TRBJ2-2, with TRBD2 matching 9 bases. Germline V gene sequence: CDR1 SNHLY, CDR2 FYNNEI. V trimming: 3 bases; J trimming: 4 bases; junction bases outside the gene matches: 3. CDR3 length: 15 residues. The CDR3 nucleotides are TGTGCCAGCAGTGAGGGCGGGGGGGTCACCGGGGAGCTGTTTTTT. Translated, it gives CASSEGGGVTGELFF.

V and J are TRBV12-5 and TRBJ2-2; D unclear. The CDR3 is 11 residues long. The germline CDR1 and CDR2 sequences are LGHNT and FRNRAP. The V gene lost 5 bases and the J gene lost 8 bases, with 6 bases spanning the gap. The CDR3 bases are TGTGCTAGTGGTATACGGGGGGAGCTGTTTTTT. This codes for CASGIRGELFF.

This chain uses TRBV27 with TRBJ1-4; D call uncertain. This CDR3 spans 14 amino acids. CDR1 MNHEY and CDR2 SMNVEV come from the germline V gene (reference sequence). V gave up 6 bases and J gave up 4 bases, with 12 bases separating them. Here the CDR3 reads CASRPTGSNEKLFF. CDR3 nucleotides: TGTGCCAGCAGGCCCACCGGAAGTAATGAAAAACTGTTTTTT.

The V call is TRBV7-9, the J call TRBJ2-3; TRBD1 aligns across 10 bases. The junction had 5 bases not matched to a gene; V was cut back by 3 bases and J by 2 bases. CDR1 SEHNR and CDR2 FQNEAQ come from the germline V gene (reference sequence). The CDR3 has 16 residues. Written as DNA, the CDR3 is TGTGCCAGCAGCTTTCAGGGACAGGGGAACACAGATACGCAGTATTTT. The encoded protein is CASSFQGQGNTDTQYF.

J is TRBJ2-1 and V is TRBV4-2; the D call may be TRBD1 or TRBD2 (5 bases each). Trimming shortened V by 0 bases and J by 6 bases, and 18 bases separated the two germline ends. Germline V gives CDR1 LGHNA, CDR2 YNFKEQ. The CDR3 length is 17 residues. CDR3 DNA: TGTGCCAGCAGCCAAGATCGGGACGGGCGGGTTTTCAATGAGCAGTTCTTC. This gives the protein CASSQDRDGRVFNEQFF.

This clone was recorded once. This chain links TRBV7-9 with TRBJ2-1, with D hard to call. CDR1 is SEHNR and CDR2 is FQNEAQ in the germline V gene (reference sequence). The CDR3 has 12 amino acids. The V and J ends lost 5 bases and 8 bases respectively, with 10 bases between them. In DNA, the CDR3 is TGTGCCAGCAGCGAGGATTTGGATGAGCAGTTCTTC. Protein product: CASSEDLDEQFF.

The V and J genes are TRBV4-1 and TRBJ2-3; 9 nucleotides agree with TRBD2. The CDR3 runs 15 residues. Germline lookup yields CDR1 MGHRA and CDR2 YSYEKL. V dropped 4 bases and J dropped 0; count of bases not matched to a gene: 2. CDR3 residues: CASSPGTSSTDTQYF. As DNA, the CDR3 is TGCGCCAGCAGCCCCGGGACTAGCAGCACAGATACGCAGTATTTT.

This clone appeared once. The chain couples TRBV2 to TRBJ2-7; D is tentatively TRBD1 or TRBD2 (5 bases each). The germline V gene has CDR1 SNHLY and CDR2 FYNNEI. The CDR3 loop spans 16 amino acids. The ends were cut back, 5 bases at V and 8 bases at J, with 25 bases in the middle. The CDR3, as DNA: TGTGCCAGCAGTACCCCGTGGGACGGAGTGATACCTCAGCAGTACTTC. It is translated as CASSTPWDGVIPQQYF.

V usage is TRBV18 and J usage is TRBJ2-3, with D unresolved. V was cut by 1 base and J by 11 bases, with 13 bases left in between. The CDR3 spans 13 residues. Germline V gene sequence: CDR1 KGHSH, CDR2 LQKENI. This CDR3 reads CASSPLDEWGQYF. DNA of the CDR3: TGTGCCAGCTCACCACTAGACGAGTGGGGGCAGTATTTT.

V usage is TRBV21-1 and J usage is TRBJ1-1; TRBD1 reflects the table's D call only, with no check against the DNA. TRBV21-1 corresponds to a pseudogene. CDR3 size: 16 residues. This CDR3 is CASSKNLEGEHTEAFF. CDR3 DNA sequence: TGTGCCAGCAGCAAAAATCTTGAGGGGGAACACACTGAAGCTTTCTTT.